Listed here are 4 T cell receptor beta chains from one sample, sequenced in a study of cytomegalovirus exposure and HLA in healthy donors. In the PCR, 60 Vbeta and 13 Jbeta primers were used. Data came from immunoSEQ multiplex PCR; TCRdb stores just in-frame clones and leaves some out. The sample lists about 260,000 clones; approximately 84% were seen once. The sample comprised PBMCs. These receptors all stem from a middle-aged woman in good health and CMV-seropositive.

This chain uses TRBV28 with TRBJ2-7; the match to TRBD2 covers 11 bases. This CDR3 contains 17 residues. CDR1 and CDR2 from the germline V gene are MDHEN and SYDVKM. Trimming removed 3 bases from V and 6 bases from J; junction bases left unmatched: 13. CDR3 DNA sequence: TGTGCCAGCAGTTTTTTACGAAGAGCTAGCGGGAGGTCCGAGCAGTACTTC. It specifies CASSFLRRASGRSEQYF.

V usage is TRBV27 and J usage is TRBJ2-3, with a tentative D call TRBD1 (5 bases). Germline loops: CDR1 MNHEY, CDR2 SMNVEV (reference sequence). CDR3 length: 16 residues. The germline V and J ends were trimmed by 7 bases and 3 bases, with 20 bases remaining between them. The CDR3 reads CASTAPGQSVTDTQYF. CDR3 nucleotide sequence: TGTGCCAGCACCGCCCCAGGGCAGTCCGTTACAGATACGCAGTATTTT.

The chain couples TRBV11-3 to TRBJ2-2, with 8 bases that match TRBD2. Per germline, CDR1 SGHNT and CDR2 YENEEA. The V gene end was trimmed by 2 bases and the J gene end by 4 bases; junction bases not matched to a gene: 6. The CDR3 spans 16 residues. The CDR3 sequence: CASSLLLAGGTGELFF. CDR3 coding DNA: TGTGCCAGCAGCTTACTACTGGCGGGAGGCACCGGGGAGCTGTTTTTT.

V gene TRBV6-1 combines with J gene TRBJ2-7, with D possibly matching TRBD2 (5 bases). V lost 2 bases to trimming and J lost 3 bases, with 11 bases between them. Germline-derived CDR1 and CDR2 are MNHNS and SASEGT. CDR3 length equals 14 residues. CDR3 loop: CASSEHGKDYEQYF. The CDR3 nucleotides are TGTGCCAGCAGTGAACACGGGAAGGACTACGAGCAGTACTTC.